This T cell receptor (beta chain) was identified in a study of CD8 T cells in ankylosing spondylitis. TCRdb redid the calling of the 5' RACE reads with MiXCR, one entry per CDR3 protein. Among roughly 150,000 distinct CDR3 sequences listed, under 35% were seen once. The V gene's germline CDR1 is MDHEN and CDR2 SYDVKM. V was shortened by 4 bases and J by 2 bases, with 18 bases between the two germline ends. The CDR3 has 17 amino acids. The sample consisted of synovial fluid, either unsorted or a sorted T cell fraction (not recorded which). The chain has TRBV28 and TRBJ2-1; either TRBD1 or TRBD2 may supply D (6 bases each). This clonotype originated in a male donor with ankylosing spondylitis. The CDR3 loop is CASSSLAEGGPYNEQFF. The CDR3, as DNA: TGTGCCAGCAGTTCTTTAGCGGAGGGGGGCCCCTACAATGAGCAGTTCTTC.